These 27 T cell receptor beta chains were sequenced from one sample in a study of a mutant IDH1 vaccine in newly diagnosed glioma (dated by TCRdb to about 2021). Which antigens these TCRs recognize remains unknown. The method was the immunoSEQ multiplex PCR assay. TCRdb re-hosts the immuneACCESS table, in-frame sequences only. Its copies lack some clones; in the studies checked, an unresolved V gene accounts for under half of them, and the cause for the rest is not known. This sample is represented by roughly 60,000 clones; 80% to 90% of them were singletons. Approximately 3.7% of the sample belongs to the ten largest clones. The meaning of the sample's time point label: week 23, last vaccination. Each vaccine dose was 300 ug of a 20-mer mutant IDH1 peptide in Montanide, given subcutaneously with topical imiquimod. Sequencing was performed on PBMCs, taken from a glioma patient whose treatment included an IDH1 peptide vaccine. These receptors came from a man aged 25-40 years with glioma.

The V gene is TRBV6-6, the J gene TRBJ2-7; D remains unclear. Trimming removed 4 bases at V and 4 bases at J, with 5 bases between. CDR1 MNHNY and CDR2 SVGAGI come from the germline V gene (reference sequence). The CDR3 spans 11 residues. The chain's CDR3 is CASSSLYEQYF. The CDR3 DNA is TGTGCCAGCAGTTCGCTATACGAGCAGTACTTC.

The chain is built from TRBV11-2 and TRBJ2-5; D is ambiguous. V was pared by 9 bases and J by 5 bases, with 19 bases between. CDR3 length: 14 amino acids. Germline CDR1 is SGHAT and CDR2 is FQNNGV. Here the CDR3 reads CASSPQGVDETQYF. The DNA of the CDR3 is TGTGCCAGTTCCCCCCAAGGAGTGGACGAGACCCAGTACTTC.

This chain uses TRBV5-1 with TRBJ2-5; TRBD2 aligns across 9 bases. After removal of 0 bases from V and 4 bases from J, the junction contained 7 bases not matched to a gene. The V gene's germline CDR1 is SGHRS and CDR2 YFSETQ. The CDR3 runs to 16 residues. As DNA, the CDR3 is TGCGCCAGCAGCTTGGCGGCGGGGGGGCCAGTAGAGACCCAGTACTTC. This translates into CASSLAAGGPVETQYF.

This chain connects TRBV7-2 to TRBJ1-6; D uncertain. This CDR3 contains 16 residues. V lost 1 base, J lost 9 bases, and 16 bases lay in between. CDR1 SGHTA and CDR2 FQGNSA come from the germline V gene. The CDR3 loop reads CASSLVKGISSSPLHF. DNA of the CDR3: TGTGCCAGCAGCTTAGTAAAGGGTATTTCGAGTTCACCCCTCCACTTT.

V gene TRBV5-5 combines with J gene TRBJ2-1; maybe TRBD2 (6 bases). The germline CDR1 and CDR2 sequences are SGHKS and YYEKEE (reference sequence). The V gene lost 3 bases and the J gene lost 6 bases, with 10 bases spanning the gap. The CDR3 consists of 13 residues. The CDR3 loop is CASSWREANEQFF. The DNA of the CDR3 is TGTGCCAGCAGCTGGAGGGAGGCCAATGAGCAGTTCTTC.

V gene TRBV5-5 combines with J gene TRBJ1-2; 7 bases are a match to TRBD1. V lost 5 bases to trimming and J lost 3 bases; unmatched junction nucleotides: 7. The CDR3 sequence is 14 residues long. Germline CDR1 and CDR2: SGHKS and YYEKEE (reference sequence). CDR3 protein: CASSDRVLDYGYTF. The CDR3 DNA reads as TGTGCCAGCAGTGACAGGGTACTGGACTATGGCTACACCTTC.

The chain recombines TRBV7-8 with TRBJ1-5; D gene uncertain. This CDR3 has 14 residues. The germline V gene has CDR1 SGHVS and CDR2 FQNEAQ. V was shortened by 1 base and J by 7 bases, with 11 bases between the two germline ends. CDR3 region: CASSLEHRGQPQHF. DNA of the CDR3: TGTGCCAGCAGCTTAGAACACAGAGGCCAGCCCCAGCATTTT.

The gene calls are TRBV6-5 and TRBJ2-1; possibly TRBD1 for D (6 bases). This CDR3 has 15 amino acids. The V and J ends lost 5 bases and 1 base respectively, with 12 bases between them. From germline, CDR1 is MNHEY and CDR2 SVGAGI. The CDR3 coding sequence is TGTGCCAGCAGTCCCACAGGGAATTCCTACAATGAGCAGTTCTTC. As protein: CASSPTGNSYNEQFF.

This chain joins TRBV30 and TRBJ1-6; D might be TRBD1 (6 bases). In germline, CDR1 is GTSNPN, CDR2 SVGIG (reference sequence). The CDR3 is 17 amino acids. Trimming removed 2 bases at V and 0 bases at J, with 14 bases between. The CDR3, as DNA: TGTGCCTGGAGTCCGGGGACACTTGCCTCCTATAATTCACCCCTCCACTTT. Translating gives CAWSPGTLASYNSPLHF.

This chain joins TRBV6-5 and TRBJ1-2; 7 bases are shared with TRBD1. The germline gives CDR1 MNHEY, CDR2 SVGAGI. Trimming took 5 bases from V and 4 from J; bases not matched to a gene: 10. The CDR3 is 15 amino acids. The CDR3 bases are TGTGCCAGCAGTCCTCCCCCAGGGGGAATCTATGGCTACACCTTC. Its protein product is CASSPPPGGIYGYTF.

This sequence joins TRBV21-1 and TRBJ2-7; no check of the table's D call, TRBD1, against the DNA was made. TRBV21-1 is a documented pseudogene. The CDR3 totals 15 residues. CDR3 DNA: TGTGCCAGCAGCTCCAGGGAACGTATGGACTACGAGCAGTACTTC. Translation gives CASSSRERMDYEQYF.

This clone was recorded once. The gene calls are TRBV10-3 and TRBJ1-1, with a tentative D call TRBD1 (6 bases). The CDR3 runs 17 residues. Germline-derived CDR1 and CDR2 are ENHRY and SYGVKD. V dropped 3 bases and J dropped 4 bases, with 21 bases sitting between them. This chain's CDR3 is CAISDPVLSTGRTEAFF. The CDR3 DNA follows: TGTGCCATCAGTGATCCCGTTTTATCTACAGGGCGCACTGAAGCTTTCTTT.

In its sample, this clone was seen once. The chain links TRBV18 to TRBJ1-1, with no clear D. The CDR3 runs 13 residues. In germline, CDR1 is KGHSH, CDR2 LQKENI. Trimming took 3 bases from V and 5 from J, leaving 10 bases between them. CDR3 loop: CASSPLIETEAFF. The CDR3 coding sequence is TGTGCCAGCTCACCTCTGATTGAGACTGAAGCTTTCTTT.

This clone appeared once. This sequence joins TRBV5-1 and TRBJ2-1; D ambiguous. The CDR3 consists of 13 residues. Germline V gene data show CDR1 as SGHRS and CDR2 as YFSETQ. V was pared by 0 bases and J by 4 bases, with 5 bases between. CDR3 sequence (DNA): TGCGCCAGCAGCTTGGGCGGTTACAATGAGCAGTTCTTC. Translated: CASSLGGYNEQFF.

The chain links TRBV18 to TRBJ2-6; TRBD1 matches at 10 bases. The CDR3 is 18 amino acids. Trimming cost V 2 bases and J 1 base; bases outside gene matches: 5. In germline, CDR1 is KGHSH, CDR2 LQKENI. CDR3 loop: CASSPRRTGGSGANVLTF. The DNA of the CDR3 is TGTGCCAGCTCACCAAGGAGGACAGGGGGTTCTGGGGCCAACGTCCTGACTTTC.

The genes are TRBV6-5 and TRBJ2-7; weak D call: TRBD2 (6 bases). Germline V lookup: CDR1 MNHEY, CDR2 SVGAGI. V gave up 6 bases and J gave up 1 base, with 13 bases separating them. CDR3 length: 14 residues. For the CDR3, the DNA is TGTGCCAGCAGACAGGAGGGGCTGTCCTACGAGCAGTACTTC. Its protein is CASRQEGLSYEQYF.

This sequence joins TRBV5-6 and TRBJ2-1; no reliable D call. CDR1 is SGHDT and CDR2 is YYEEEE in the germline V gene. CDR3 length equals 11 residues. Deletions cut 2 bases from V and 9 bases from J, with 6 bases between. The CDR3 region has the DNA TGTGCCAGCAGCTTTAGTGTTGAGCAGTTCTTC. Encoded protein: CASSFSVEQFF.

The chain has TRBV9 and TRBJ2-3; TRBD2 matches 11 bases. The CDR3 is 16 amino acids. CDR1 is SGDLS, CDR2 YYNGEE, per germline. Losses at the gene ends were 4 bases for V and 0 bases for J; bases not matched to a gene: 4. DNA of the CDR3: TGTGCCAGCAGCCCGTGGACTAGCGGGAGCACAGATACGCAGTATTTT. It specifies CASSPWTSGSTDTQYF. Looking up the rest from reference TRBV9 and TRBJ2-3 gives the full variable domain: DSGVTQTPKHLITATGQRVTLRCSPRSGDLSVYWYQQSLDQGLQFLIQYYNGEERAKGNILERFSAQQFPDLHSELNLSSLELGDSALYFCASSPWTSGSTDTQYFGPGTRLTVL.

The J gene is TRBJ2-7, the V gene TRBV5-6, with TRBD2 as a possible D gene (6 bases). This CDR3 region has 16 residues. Germline V gene data show CDR1 as SGHDT and CDR2 as YYEEEE. Trimming shortened V by 0 bases and J by 4 bases, and 17 bases separated the two germline ends. As DNA, the CDR3 is TGTGCCAGCAGCTTGGTCGGGGACTTAGCTGTTTACGAGCAGTACTTC. Its protein product is CASSLVGDLAVYEQYF.

This clone was picked up a small number of times. The rearrangement uses TRBV5-6 and TRBJ1-1; TRBD1 is a possible D gene (6 bases). The CDR3 length is 12 residues. Trimming pared 3 bases from V and 12 bases from J, leaving 15 bases between. Germline-derived CDR1 and CDR2 are SGHDT and YYEEEE. The CDR3 here is CASSYGDIRPFF. In DNA form, the CDR3 reads TGTGCCAGCAGCTACGGGGACATTCGACCTTTCTTT.

The rearrangement joins TRBV2 to TRBJ2-7; D remains unclear. Trimming removed 7 bases at V and 4 bases at J, with 8 bases between. The CDR3 is 11 residues long. In germline, CDR1 is SNHLY, CDR2 FYNNEI. The CDR3 nucleotides are TGTGCCAGCAAAAGGTTATACGAGCAGTACTTC. Translated, it gives CASKRLYEQYF.

The table lists this clone with a count of one. The sample has other DNA sequences that encode this CDR3 too. The V call is TRBV7-9, the J call TRBJ2-5; 9 bases line up with TRBD1. The V gene's germline CDR1 is SEHNR and CDR2 FQNEAQ (reference sequence). Losses at the gene ends were 4 bases for V and 5 bases for J; bases not matched to a gene: 5. This CDR3 region has 14 residues. CDR3 bases: TGTGCCAGCAGCTCAACAGGGGGCGAGGAGACCCAGTACTTC. Translated, it gives CASSSTGGEETQYF.

The genes are TRBV7-9 and TRBJ2-7; the D gene is possibly TRBD1 (5 bases). Between the trimmed V and J ends, which lost 7 bases and 6 bases, there was a span of 16 bases. CDR1 and CDR2 (germline): SEHNR, FQNEAQ (reference sequence). This CDR3 is 13 amino acids long. This CDR3 is CASTTMARAEQYF. The CDR3 DNA is TGTGCCAGCACCACTATGGCCAGGGCCGAGCAGTACTTC.

J is TRBJ2-1 and V is TRBV7-2; 7 positions match TRBD1. Germline V gene lookup returns CDR1 SGHTA and CDR2 FQGNSA. CDR3 length: 15 residues. V gave up 5 bases and J gave up 9 bases; unmatched junction bases: 13. The DNA for the CDR3 is TGTGCCAGCAGCCCATACCCTATCGGACAGGTTGAGCAGTTCTTC. As protein: CASSPYPIGQVEQFF.

The chain employs TRBV7-8 and TRBJ1-5; perhaps TRBD1 as D (6 bases). CDR3 size: 17 residues. V lost 5 bases, J lost 6 bases, and 23 bases lay in between. Per the germline V gene, CDR1 is SGHVS and CDR2 is FQNEAQ. The CDR3 protein is CASSPGDRRVSSQPQHF. In DNA form, the CDR3 reads TGTGCCAGCAGCCCAGGGGATCGGAGGGTATCGAGTCAGCCCCAGCATTTT.

The chain links TRBV7-6 to TRBJ1-6, with D possibly being TRBD1 (5 bases). Germline assignment: CDR1 SGHVS and CDR2 FNYEAQ. V was trimmed by 2 bases and J by 9 bases, leaving 14 bases between them. The CDR3 runs to 15 residues. The CDR3 spells CASSLSQGYSSPLHF. DNA for the CDR3: TGTGCCAGCAGCTTATCGCAGGGTTACAGTTCACCCCTCCACTTT.

The chain is built from TRBV11-2 and TRBJ2-3; perhaps TRBD2 as D (6 bases). The ends were cut back, 0 bases at V and 0 bases at J, with 13 bases in the middle. The germline gives CDR1 SGHAT, CDR2 FQNNGV. This CDR3 has 17 amino acids. Here the CDR3 reads CASSLDSTGVSTDTQYF. CDR3 DNA sequence: TGTGCCAGCAGCTTAGATTCCACGGGGGTAAGCACAGATACGCAGTATTTT.